Each of the 30 T cell receptor beta chains below was sequenced from the same sample in a study of T cell repertoires in cytomegalovirus infection (dated by TCRdb to between 2019 and 2020). The reads were generated on an Illumina HiSeq 1500. The public reads were quality trimmed at Q25 with fastp and then assembled into clones with MiXCR by TCRdb, keeping productive beta chains. All rows with the same CDR3 protein become a single entry with the most common DNA and genes. For this sample there are roughly 640,000 distinct CDR3 sequences; 24% appear just once. The top ten hold around 7.6% of the sample. The specimen sequenced was CD8+ T cells from PBMCs. The receptors derive from a human donor in good health (CMV status not recorded). Some clones in this sample may be carry-over from other donors' samples.

V usage is TRBV7-8 and J usage is TRBJ2-1, with D tentatively TRBD2 (6 bases). Germline CDR1 reads SGHVS; CDR2 reads FQNEAQ. V lost 6 bases and J lost 8, with 20 bases in between. The CDR3 is 15 amino acids. The CDR3: CASRVRRAPGDEQFF. CDR3 nucleotides: TGTGCCAGCAGGGTTCGTAGGGCCCCGGGGGATGAGCAGTTCTTC.

The chain is built from TRBV6-1 and TRBJ2-1; D is possibly TRBD1 or TRBD2 (5 bases each). Germline CDR1 reads MNHNS; CDR2 reads SASEGT. Trimming pared 3 bases from V and 7 bases from J, leaving 19 bases between. This CDR3 has 16 residues. The CDR3 DNA follows: TGTGCCAGCAGTGACGCGACTGGAACGGGGCGGAATGAGCAGTTCTTC. This codes for CASSDATGTGRNEQFF.

This clonotype occurred many times. The chain is built from TRBV6-5 and TRBJ2-6, with D perhaps TRBD1 (5 bases). Trimming cost V 2 bases and J 0 bases, with 11 bases left between them. There are 17 residues in the CDR3. Germline-derived CDR1 and CDR2 are MNHEY and SVGAGI. This CDR3 reads CASSYGAVLSGANVLTF. In DNA, the CDR3 is TGTGCCAGCAGTTACGGGGCAGTTCTCTCTGGGGCCAACGTCCTGACTTTC.

The chain employs TRBV4-3 and TRBJ2-5; tentatively, D is TRBD1 (6 bases). Germline V gene lookup returns CDR1 LGHNA and CDR2 YSLEER. Trimming took 3 bases from V and 3 from J, leaving 11 bases between them. CDR3 length: 14 amino acids. The CDR3: CASSHYRTEETQYF. The CDR3 DNA reads as TGCGCCAGCAGCCACTACCGGACAGAAGAGACCCAGTACTTC.

This clonotype came up a few times. The chain couples TRBV7-9 to TRBJ2-2; maybe TRBD2 (5 bases). The V end lost 10 bases, the J end lost 0 bases, and 27 bases lay between the germline ends. The germline V gene encodes CDR1 SEHNR and CDR2 FQNEAQ (reference sequence). This CDR3 has 19 amino acids. CDR3 loop: CATPLYVVGKRPNTGELFF. The CDR3 region has the DNA TGTGCCACCCCACTATACGTTGTCGGAAAGCGGCCGAACACCGGGGAGCTGTTTTTT.

This clonotype was seen ten or more times. The V gene is TRBV6-1, the J gene TRBJ1-2; TRBD1 aligns across 8 bases. From germline, CDR1 is MNHNS and CDR2 SASEGT. The CDR3 sequence is 17 residues long. The junction had 12 bases not matched to a gene; V was cut back by 6 bases and J by 0 bases. The CDR3 DNA sequence: TGTGCCAGCAGCAAAGACAGGGGTTGGGAGCCTAACTATGGCTACACCTTC. Protein sequence: CASSKDRGWEPNYGYTF.

Notes on this clonotype: This may be a read error: a much more frequent sequence differs by one nucleotide. The chain has TRBV7-6 and TRBJ1-5; D remains ambiguous. This CDR3 contains 14 residues. From germline, CDR1 is SGHVS and CDR2 FNYEAQ. CDR3 region: CTSSLGPPNQPQHF. The DNA of the CDR3 is TGTACCAGCAGCTTAGGCCCCCCGAATCAGCCCCAGCATTTT. The entire variable domain, with the rest obtained from reference TRBV7-6 and TRBJ1-5, is as follows: GAGVSQSPRYKVTKRGQDVALRCDPISGHVSLYWYRQALGQGPEFLTYFNYEAQQDKSGLPNDRFSAERPEGSISTLTIQRTEQRDSAMYRCTSSLGPPNQPQHFGDGTRLSIL.

This clonotype occurred a few times. V gene TRBV7-3 combines with J gene TRBJ2-1, with 8 positions matching TRBD1. CDR3 length: 15 residues. The germline gives CDR1 SGHTA, CDR2 FQGTGA. The CDR3 is CANERTGRSYNEQFF. The CDR3 DNA reads TGTGCAAACGAGCGGACAGGGAGGTCCTACAATGAGCAGTTCTTC.

This sequence joins TRBV29-1 and TRBJ1-1; 8 bases are shared with TRBD1. The CDR3 totals 20 residues. V lost 0 bases and J lost 1; bases outside the gene matches: 19. Germline V gene sequence: CDR1 SQVTM, CDR2 ANQGSEA. The CDR3 sequence: CSVEDWRVTGDIAENTEAFF. The DNA of the CDR3 is TGCAGCGTTGAAGATTGGCGGGTGACAGGGGATATTGCCGAGAACACTGAAGCTTTCTTT.

This rearrangement joins TRBV12-3 or TRBV12-4 to TRBJ1-1, with 11 bases that match TRBD1. The ends lost 5 bases at V and 0 bases at J; junction bases unmatched: 8. CDR3 size: 17 residues. CDR3 amino acids: CASSLAGQGDMNTEAFF. As DNA, the CDR3 is TGTGCCAGCAGTCTCGCGGGACAGGGGGACATGAACACTGAAGCTTTCTTT.

This clonotype has at least ten counts. The chain couples TRBV10-3 to TRBJ2-2; D is perhaps TRBD1 or TRBD2 (5 bases each). The CDR3 has 17 amino acids. In germline, CDR1 is ENHRY, CDR2 SYGVKD. V shed 0 bases and J shed 7 bases, with 18 bases lying between them. CDR3 amino acids: CAISESRGREHGGELFF. DNA of the CDR3: TGTGCCATCAGTGAGTCTCGGGGACGAGAACACGGCGGGGAGCTGTTTTTT.

The table lists this clonotype with a few counts. The chain combines TRBV7-9 with TRBJ2-5; 9 bases align to TRBD1. The CDR3 consists of 16 residues. With 5 bases clipped from V and 1 base from J, the junction kept 8 bases outside the gene matches. The germline V gene encodes CDR1 SEHNR and CDR2 FQNEAQ (reference sequence). The CDR3 nucleotides are TGTGCCAGCAGCCCCGGGACAGGGTCCGTCCAAGAGACCCAGTACTTC. Translating gives CASSPGTGSVQETQYF.

This clonotype was found many times. The rearrangement joins TRBV7-6 to TRBJ2-2, with D unresolved. Germline V lookup: CDR1 SGHVS, CDR2 FNYEAQ. The V gene lost 6 bases and the J gene lost 3 bases, with 5 bases spanning the gap. The CDR3 spans 12 residues. The CDR3 protein is CASSWDTGELFF. In DNA, the CDR3 is TGTGCCAGCAGTTGGGACACCGGGGAGCTGTTTTTT.

The table lists this clonotype with a few counts. The chain couples TRBV7-6 to TRBJ2-5; 7 bases agree with TRBD1. In germline, CDR1 is SGHVS, CDR2 FNYEAQ. V dropped 1 base and J dropped 4; count of bases not matched to a gene: 9. The CDR3 has 16 residues. CDR3 bases: TGTGCCAGCAGCTTAGTAACGAGGGGGCGCGGAGAGACCCAGTACTTC. Translation gives CASSLVTRGRGETQYF.

This clonotype was detected many times. The V gene is TRBV6-2 or TRBV6-3, the J gene TRBJ1-2; D not resolved. CDR3 length: 14 amino acids. Germline assignment: CDR1 MNHEY and CDR2 SVGEGT. V lost 2 bases and J 6 bases, leaving 13 bases between the germline ends. The CDR3 nucleotides read TGTGCCAGCAGTTACCCGGGGTTCGCGAATGGCTACACCTTC. Its translation is CASSYPGFANGYTF.

On this clonotype: An end of the junction does not agree with germline; a read error may underlie this. CDR3 loop: CVSSMGEAQHF. CDR3 coding DNA: TGTGTCAGTAGTATGGGGGAGGCCCAGCATTTT. V is TRBV19 and J is TRBJ1-5, with D possibly TRBD1 on 5 matching bases. This CDR3 region has 11 residues. The germline V gene encodes CDR1 LNHDA and CDR2 SQIVND (reference sequence).

This chain joins TRBV6-5 and TRBJ1-2, with a tentative D call TRBD1 (5 bases). Deletions cut 2 bases from V and 0 bases from J, with 13 bases between. CDR3 length: 16 residues. CDR1 is MNHEY, CDR2 SVGAGI, per germline. CDR3 coding DNA: TGTGCCAGCAGTTACGCCGGGACGGGGACTAACTATGGCTACACCTTC. This encodes CASSYAGTGTNYGYTF.

This clonotype was counted between two and nine times. The V gene is TRBV27, the J gene TRBJ2-3; D gene ambiguous. The V gene lost 3 bases and the J gene lost 5 bases, with 12 bases spanning the gap. In germline, CDR1 is MNHEY, CDR2 SMNVEV (reference sequence). The CDR3 is made up of 14 amino acids. The CDR3 spells CASSLSVLLDTQYF. Written as DNA, the CDR3 is TGTGCCAGCAGTTTGTCCGTCCTGCTAGATACGCAGTATTTT.

The CDR3 DNA sequence: TGTGCCAGCAGTTACCCCAGCACTAGCGGGAGCACAGATACGCAGTATTTT. Translating gives CASSYPSTSGSTDTQYF. V gene TRBV6-6 combines with J gene TRBJ2-3, with 9 bases aligning to TRBD2. CDR3 length: 17 residues. Losses at the gene ends were 2 bases for V and 0 bases for J; bases not matched to a gene: 6. In germline, CDR1 is MNHNY, CDR2 SVGAGI (reference sequence).

The chain is built from TRBV7-4 and TRBJ2-1; 12 nucleotides match TRBD2. Trimming cost V 4 bases and J 16 bases; bases outside gene matches: 14. Germline loops: CDR1 SGHVT, CDR2 SQSDAQ. The CDR3 contains 15 residues. The CDR3 region has the DNA TGTGCCAGCAGCTCACCGGGACTAGCGGGCGGATCTAGATTCTTC. Translating gives CASSSPGLAGGSRFF.

This clonotype was observed once. A read error may explain this, as a much larger clone is one base away. The J gene is TRBJ1-3, the V gene TRBV7-6, with D maybe TRBD1 (5 bases). The CDR3 has 16 amino acids. Germline values: CDR1 SGHVS, CDR2 FNYEAQ. CDR3 in DNA: TGTACCAGCCGCACCGGGACCGTTGTCTCTGGAAACACCATATATTTT. The encoded protein is CTSRTGTVVSGNTIYF.

This clonotype was counted a few times. The genes are TRBV11-2 and TRBJ2-1; TRBD1 might be the D (6 bases). The CDR3 loop spans 15 amino acids. The V and J ends lost 5 bases and 4 bases respectively, with 15 bases between them. CDR1 and CDR2 (germline): SGHAT, FQNNGV. The CDR3 here is CASSPRGTGYNEQFF. CDR3 nucleotide sequence: TGTGCCAGCAGCCCTAGGGGGACCGGGTACAATGAGCAGTTCTTC.

This clonotype has more than one count but fewer than ten. CDR3 loop: CASSSPRGRTEAFF. CDR3 sequence (DNA): TGTGCCAGCAGCAGCCCGAGAGGTCGGACTGAAGCTTTCTTT. The rearrangement uses TRBV5-5 and TRBJ1-1; no reliable D call. Trimming stripped 4 bases from V and 5 bases from J, with 15 bases between. Germline V CDR1 and CDR2: SGHKS, YYEKEE (reference sequence). The CDR3 length is 14 residues.

This sequence joins TRBV12-5 and TRBJ1-2; 7 bases line up with TRBD1. V was clipped by 4 bases and J by 7 bases; unmatched bases: 9. Looked up from germline, CDR1 is LGHNT and CDR2 is FRNRAP. The CDR3 runs to 14 residues. This CDR3 is CASGSSHRGSGYTF. CDR3 coding DNA: TGTGCTAGTGGTTCATCCCACAGGGGATCTGGCTACACCTTC.

The genes are TRBV6-5 and TRBJ1-1; perhaps TRBD1 as D (6 bases). The CDR3 length is 10 residues. Germline CDR1 is MNHEY and CDR2 is SVGAGI. The V and J ends lost 8 bases and 5 bases respectively, with 6 bases between them. The CDR3 reads CASGQTEAFF. The CDR3 nucleotides are TGTGCCAGCGGACAGACTGAAGCTTTCTTT.

Details on this clonotype: At one end the junction does not follow the germline gene, possibly because of a read error. The chain couples TRBV7-4 to TRBJ2-4; TRBD1 matches 10 bases. Per germline, CDR1 SGHVT and CDR2 SQSDAQ. The CDR3 has 16 amino acids. CDR3 sequence (DNA): TGTACCAGCAGCTTCCAGGACAGGGGGACCAAAAACATTCAGTACTTC. It translates to CTSSFQDRGTKNIQYF. Supplemented by reference TRBV7-4 and TRBJ2-4, the full variable domain reads GAGVSQSPRYKVAKRGRDVALRCDSISGHVTLYWYRQTLGQGSEVLTYSQSDAQRDKSGRPSGRFSAERPERSVSTLKIQRTEQGDSAVYLCTSSFQDRGTKNIQYFGAGTRLSVL.

Concerning this clonotype: A much bigger clone sits one base away, suggesting this may be a read error. The chain links TRBV2 to TRBJ2-6, with 7 bases identical to TRBD1. The germline gives CDR1 SNHLY, CDR2 FYNNEI. The CDR3 runs to 19 residues. The CDR3 DNA is TGTGCCAGCAGTGAAGAGTGGACAGGTACCAACTCTGGGACCAACGTCCTGACTTTC. This gives the protein CASSEEWTGTNSGTNVLTF.

This clonotype turned up a few times. The chain joins TRBV29-1 to TRBJ1-2, with D maybe TRBD1 (6 bases). V was cut by 5 bases and J by 4 bases, with 8 bases left in between. The CDR3 consists of 11 residues. Germline loops: CDR1 SQVTM, CDR2 ANQGSEA. DNA of the CDR3: TGCAGCGTTCCAGGGGTCTATGGCTACACCTTC. Protein: CSVPGVYGYTF.

This clonotype was picked up a small number of times. CDR3 loop: CASSYTRLPPEAFF. In DNA form, the CDR3 reads TGTGCCAGCAGCTACACCCGTCTTCCGCCTGAAGCTTTCTTT. The chain joins TRBV7-2 to TRBJ1-1, with D unclear. The CDR3 runs 14 residues. The V end lost 4 bases, the J end lost 6 bases, and 15 bases lay between the germline ends. Per the germline V gene, CDR1 is SGHTA and CDR2 is FQGNSA.

There are many counts of this clonotype. The chain uses TRBV7-8 and TRBJ1-2; the D gene is possibly TRBD1 (5 bases). The CDR3 spans 16 residues. Germline V gene lookup returns CDR1 SGHVS and CDR2 FQNEAQ. Trimming cost V 1 base and J 5 bases, with 17 bases left between them. The DNA for the CDR3 is TGTGCCAGCAGCTTAGGGCCTGAGGGGAACCTTTATGGCTACACCTTC. Its protein product is CASSLGPEGNLYGYTF.